This is a list of T cell receptor beta chains from one sample in a study of cytomegalovirus exposure and HLA in healthy donors. Sequencing used immunoSEQ multiplex PCR; TCRdb keeps in-frame clones, though not all of them. This table holds fewer than 120,000 clones, over 65% found once. The sequenced sample consisted of PBMCs. These TCRs come from a man aged 30 to 39 in good health and CMV-seropositive. Both conserved end residues are part of each CDR3. A D gene is named only where the DNA matches it firmly. Not all rows give a size; the values are once, few, many and, for expanded clones, a class.

CDR3 length: 15
V gene: TRBV9
clone size: -
D gene: TRBD1
J gene: TRBJ2-4
CDR3 protein: CASSLSPDRENIQYF
CDR3 DNA: TGTGCCAGCAGCCTATCCCCGGACAGGGAAAACATTCAGTACTTC

CDR3 length: 12
V gene: TRBV11-3
clone size: once
D gene: -
J gene: TRBJ2-5
CDR3 protein: CASSDSRGTQYF
CDR3 DNA: TGTGCCAGCAGCGACTCAAGAGGGACCCAGTACTTC

CDR3 length: 15
V gene: TRBV4-3
clone size: -
D gene: -
J gene: TRBJ1-3
CDR3 protein: CASSHLTGAGNTIYF
CDR3 DNA: TGCGCCAGCAGCCACCTGACAGGTGCTGGAAACACCATATATTTT

CDR3 length: 12
V gene: TRBV5-1
clone size: -
D gene: -
J gene: TRBJ1-3
CDR3 protein: CASTSSGNTIYF
CDR3 DNA: TGCGCCAGCACCAGCTCTGGAAACACCATATATTTT

CDR3 length: 16
V gene: TRBV11-2
clone size: -
D gene: -
J gene: TRBJ2-7
CDR3 protein: CASSLAIGGSGGGQYF
CDR3 DNA: TGTGCCAGCAGCTTAGCTATTGGGGGGAGCGGAGGAGGGCAGTACTTC

CDR3 length: 13
V gene: TRBV19
clone size: -
D gene: -
J gene: TRBJ2-7
CDR3 protein: CASSIGHSYEQYF
CDR3 DNA: TGTGCCAGTAGTATAGGGCATTCCTACGAGCAGTACTTC

CDR3 length: 14
V gene: TRBV19
clone size: -
D gene: -
J gene: TRBJ2-7
CDR3 protein: CASSPDSRGGEQYF
CDR3 DNA: TGTGCCAGTAGCCCAGACAGCAGGGGCGGCGAGCAGTACTTC

CDR3 length: 15
V gene: TRBV5-8
clone size: -
D gene: -
J gene: TRBJ1-2
CDR3 protein: CASSLRTTGLNGYTF
CDR3 DNA: TGTGCCAGCAGCTTAAGGACGACAGGTCTAAATGGCTACACCTTC

CDR3 length: 15
V gene: TRBV5-1
clone size: few
D gene: TRBD1
J gene: TRBJ2-7
CDR3 protein: CASSYATGGGYEQYF
CDR3 DNA: TGCGCCAGCAGCTATGCAACAGGGGGAGGCTACGAGCAGTACTTC

CDR3 length: 17
V gene: TRBV7-9
clone size: -
D gene: -
J gene: TRBJ2-7
CDR3 protein: CASSLGSGLLGSYEQYF
CDR3 DNA: TGTGCCAGCAGCTTAGGGTCAGGTCTCCTTGGCTCCTACGAGCAGTACTTC

CDR3 length: 17
V gene: TRBV9
clone size: -
D gene: TRBD2
J gene: TRBJ2-1
CDR3 protein: CASSVGLAGRGGNEQFF
CDR3 DNA: TGTGCCAGCAGCGTAGGACTAGCGGGGAGAGGGGGCAATGAGCAGTTCTTC

CDR3 length: 15
V gene: TRBV7-9
clone size: few
D gene: TRBD1
J gene: TRBJ1-2
CDR3 protein: CASSTNRGLAYGYTF
CDR3 DNA: TGTGCCAGCAGCACAAACAGGGGTCTGGCGTATGGCTACACCTTC

CDR3 length: 14
V gene: TRBV6-1
clone size: -
D gene: -
J gene: TRBJ1-1
CDR3 protein: CASGLQELNTEAFF
CDR3 DNA: TGTGCCAGCGGGCTACAGGAGTTGAACACTGAAGCTTTCTTT

CDR3 length: 13
V gene: TRBV10-1
clone size: -
D gene: -
J gene: TRBJ2-7
CDR3 protein: CASSEAFLGEQYF
CDR3 DNA: TGCGCCAGCAGTGAGGCGTTCCTAGGCGAGCAGTACTTC

CDR3 length: 15
V gene: TRBV7-9
clone size: -
D gene: TRBD1
J gene: TRBJ2-4
CDR3 protein: CASSLTGRSKNIQYF
CDR3 DNA: TGTGCCAGCAGCTTGACAGGGCGTAGCAAAAACATTCAGTACTTC

CDR3 length: 17
V gene: TRBV27
clone size: -
D gene: TRBD1
J gene: TRBJ2-7
CDR3 protein: CASSLSGAGGPTYEQYF
CDR3 DNA: TGTGCCAGCAGTTTATCGGGGGCAGGGGGCCCTACCTACGAGCAGTACTTC

CDR3 length: 13
V gene: TRBV5-4
clone size: -
D gene: TRBD2
J gene: TRBJ2-7
CDR3 protein: CASSDGTSYEQYF
CDR3 DNA: TGTGCCAGCAGCGATGGGACTAGCTACGAGCAGTACTTC

CDR3 length: 16
V gene: TRBV9
clone size: -
D gene: TRBD1
J gene: TRBJ2-6
CDR3 protein: CASSRDRARGANVLTF
CDR3 DNA: TGTGCCAGCAGCCGGGACAGGGCGAGAGGGGCCAACGTCCTGACTTTC

CDR3 length: 15
V gene: TRBV11-1
clone size: -
D gene: -
J gene: TRBJ1-2
CDR3 protein: CASSLVSAGLYGYTF
CDR3 DNA: TGTGCCAGCAGCTTAGTGAGCGCAGGACTCTATGGCTACACCTTC

CDR3 length: 14
V gene: TRBV6-5
clone size: few
D gene: -
J gene: TRBJ1-1
CDR3 protein: CASSPGGANTEAFF
CDR3 DNA: TGTGCCAGCAGCCCGGGGGGGGCGAACACTGAAGCTTTCTTT

CDR3 length: 15
V gene: TRBV15
clone size: -
D gene: TRBD1
J gene: TRBJ2-3
CDR3 protein: CATSEPRQGTDTQYF
CDR3 DNA: TGTGCCACCAGCGAGCCGCGACAGGGTACAGATACGCAGTATTTT

CDR3 length: 16
V gene: TRBV5-1
clone size: -
D gene: TRBD1
J gene: TRBJ2-5
CDR3 protein: CASSFKTGQGKETQYF
CDR3 DNA: TGCGCCAGCAGCTTTAAAACCGGACAGGGGAAAGAGACCCAGTACTTC

CDR3 length: 13
V gene: TRBV5-4
clone size: -
D gene: -
J gene: TRBJ1-1
CDR3 protein: CASSSGRDTEAFF
CDR3 DNA: TGTGCCAGCAGCTCCGGGAGGGACACTGAAGCTTTCTTT

CDR3 length: 15
V gene: TRBV6-1
clone size: -
D gene: TRBD1
J gene: TRBJ1-2
CDR3 protein: CASSPDRAGGYGYTF
CDR3 DNA: TGTGCCAGCAGCCCAGACAGGGCCGGGGGCTATGGCTACACCTTC

CDR3 length: 16
V gene: TRBV4-3
clone size: -
D gene: TRBD1
J gene: TRBJ1-6
CDR3 protein: CASSHVVGQGDSPLHF
CDR3 DNA: TGCGCCAGCAGCCATGTGGTAGGACAGGGGGATTCACCCCTCCACTTT

CDR3 length: 16
V gene: TRBV9
clone size: few
D gene: TRBD1
J gene: TRBJ1-3
CDR3 protein: CASSVGDRGAGNTIYF
CDR3 DNA: TGTGCCAGCAGCGTAGGGGACAGGGGCGCTGGAAACACCATATATTTT

CDR3 length: 13
V gene: TRBV7-6
clone size: -
D gene: -
J gene: TRBJ1-6
CDR3 protein: CASSLQGNSPLHF
CDR3 DNA: TGTGCCAGCAGCTTACAGGGGAATTCACCCCTCCACTTT

CDR3 length: 13
V gene: TRBV5-1
clone size: -
D gene: -
J gene: TRBJ1-1
CDR3 protein: CASRATGNTEAFF
CDR3 DNA: TGCGCCAGCAGGGCGACAGGGAACACTGAAGCTTTCTTT

CDR3 length: 13
V gene: TRBV10-3
clone size: -
D gene: -
J gene: TRBJ1-1
CDR3 protein: CAISGQLNTEAFF
CDR3 DNA: TGTGCCATCAGTGGCCAGTTGAACACTGAAGCTTTCTTT

CDR3 length: 16
V gene: TRBV28
clone size: few
D gene: TRBD1
J gene: TRBJ2-5
CDR3 protein: CASSLYPGTRGETQYF
CDR3 DNA: TGTGCCAGCAGTTTATACCCCGGGACCAGGGGGGAGACCCAGTACTTC

CDR3 length: 12
V gene: TRBV30
clone size: -
D gene: TRBD1
J gene: TRBJ1-4
CDR3 protein: CACLSGGKELFF
CDR3 DNA: TGTGCCTGCCTCTCAGGGGGTAAGGAACTGTTTTTT

CDR3 length: 13
V gene: TRBV27
clone size: -
D gene: TRBD1
J gene: TRBJ2-5
CDR3 protein: CASSRDSQETQYF
CDR3 DNA: TGTGCCAGCAGTCGGGACAGCCAAGAGACCCAGTACTTC

CDR3 length: 13
V gene: TRBV6-5
clone size: -
D gene: -
J gene: TRBJ1-2
CDR3 protein: CASKKEGLYGYTF
CDR3 DNA: TGTGCCAGCAAAAAGGAGGGGCTCTATGGCTACACCTTC

CDR3 length: 16
V gene: TRBV7-8
clone size: -
D gene: TRBD1
J gene: TRBJ1-1
CDR3 protein: CASSHGDRILNTEAFF
CDR3 DNA: TGTGCCAGCAGCCATGGGGACAGAATCCTGAACACTGAAGCTTTCTTT

CDR3 length: 14
V gene: TRBV2
clone size: -
D gene: -
J gene: TRBJ1-5
CDR3 protein: CASSNEGSNQPQHF
CDR3 DNA: TGTGCCAGCAGTAACGAGGGAAGCAATCAGCCCCAGCATTTT

CDR3 length: 16
V gene: TRBV2
clone size: -
D gene: TRBD1
J gene: TRBJ1-2
CDR3 protein: CASSGLLGQGLRGYTF
CDR3 DNA: TGTGCCAGCAGTGGACTGTTGGGACAGGGTCTGAGAGGCTACACCTTC

CDR3 length: 14
V gene: TRBV7-2
clone size: -
D gene: -
J gene: TRBJ2-5
CDR3 protein: CASRPGIPQETQYF
CDR3 DNA: TGTGCCAGCCGCCCCGGTATCCCCCAAGAGACCCAGTACTTC

CDR3 length: 16
V gene: TRBV6-1
clone size: -
D gene: TRBD1
J gene: TRBJ2-2
CDR3 protein: CASSEPGQSNTGELFF
CDR3 DNA: TGTGCCAGCAGTGAACCGGGACAGTCGAACACCGGGGAGCTGTTTTTT

CDR3 length: 15
V gene: TRBV7-9
clone size: few
D gene: TRBD1
J gene: TRBJ1-4
CDR3 protein: CASSHPGGFREKLFF
CDR3 DNA: TGTGCCAGCAGCCACCCAGGGGGGTTTCGGGAAAAACTGTTTTTT

CDR3 length: 15
V gene: TRBV4-3
clone size: -
D gene: TRBD1
J gene: TRBJ1-5
CDR3 protein: CASSQGTGISQPQHF
CDR3 DNA: TGCGCCAGCAGCCAAGGGACAGGGATTAGTCAGCCCCAGCATTTT

CDR3 length: 16
V gene: TRBV9
clone size: few
D gene: TRBD2
J gene: TRBJ2-5
CDR3 protein: CASSVGERGAGETQYF
CDR3 DNA: TGTGCCAGCAGCGTAGGAGAGCGGGGGGCCGGGGAGACCCAGTACTTC

CDR3 length: 18
V gene: TRBV9
clone size: once
D gene: -
J gene: TRBJ2-3
CDR3 protein: CASSVEAETGGGTDTQYF
CDR3 DNA: TGTGCCAGCAGCGTAGAGGCGGAGACGGGGGGCGGCACAGATACGCAGTATTTT

CDR3 length: 16
V gene: TRBV5-5
clone size: -
D gene: TRBD1
J gene: TRBJ1-1
CDR3 protein: CASSYGQGGLHTEAFF
CDR3 DNA: TGTGCCAGCAGTTACGGACAGGGGGGGCTCCACACTGAAGCTTTCTTT

CDR3 length: 13
V gene: TRBV7-9
clone size: -
D gene: -
J gene: TRBJ1-1
CDR3 protein: CASSLAHQAEAFF
CDR3 DNA: TGTGCCAGCAGCTTAGCGCATCAGGCTGAAGCTTTCTTT

CDR3 length: 17
V gene: TRBV4-3
clone size: -
D gene: -
J gene: TRBJ2-7
CDR3 protein: CASSQGRGLSMIYEQYF
CDR3 DNA: TGCGCCAGCAGCCAAGGGCGGGGCCTCTCCATGATCTACGAGCAGTACTTC

CDR3 length: 17
V gene: TRBV30
clone size: few
D gene: TRBD1
J gene: TRBJ2-6
CDR3 protein: CAWGLTGSYSGANVLTF
CDR3 DNA: TGTGCCTGGGGGCTGACAGGGTCCTACTCTGGGGCCAACGTCCTGACTTTC

CDR3 length: 12
V gene: TRBV25-1
clone size: -
D gene: -
J gene: TRBJ2-2
CDR3 protein: CASQLTAGELFF
CDR3 DNA: TGTGCCAGCCAACTAACGGCCGGGGAGCTGTTTTTT

CDR3 length: 14
V gene: TRBV28
clone size: -
D gene: -
J gene: TRBJ2-7
CDR3 protein: CASGSQGSAHEQYF
CDR3 DNA: TGTGCCAGCGGCTCCCAGGGGTCCGCCCACGAGCAGTACTTC

CDR3 length: 15
V gene: TRBV5-1
clone size: -
D gene: -
J gene: TRBJ1-2
CDR3 protein: CASSLGQVKEGGYTF
CDR3 DNA: TGCGCCAGCAGCTTGGGGCAGGTCAAGGAAGGTGGCTACACCTTC